The rows below give T cell receptor beta chains drawn from one sample of a study of OX40 agonist ivuxolimab in advanced cancers. TCRdb's table, derived via immunoSEQ multiplex PCR, lists solely in-frame clones and lacks some. Of just over 90,000 clones listed, roughly 90% are singletons. Sequences were derived from CD4+ or CD8+ T cells sorted from blood, sampled in a trial of the OX40 agonist ivuxolimab. The receptors stem from an adult with an advanced solid tumor such as melanoma, head and neck, liver or kidney cancer. The CDR3 runs from the conserved cysteine through the conserved F or W. Size tells how often a clone was seen (once, few, many) or the class of an expanded clone, and some rows leave it out.

V	J	length	size	CDR3
TRBV15	TRBJ2-1	15	NA	CATSRDSGSPHEQFF
TRBV7-2	TRBJ2-3	17	NA	CASSLSRSGGAWDTQYF
TRBV10-3	TRBJ2-7	13	NA	CAISDRGGYEQYF
TRBV27	TRBJ2-1	14	NA	CASSLRDSNNEQFF
TRBV30	TRBJ2-2	14	NA	CAWTGLAGTGELFF
TRBV5-1	TRBJ2-7	15	NA	CASSLRSGGLYEQYF
TRBV7-9	NA	15	NA	CASSSGQGVSYEQYF
TRBV5-1	TRBJ2-7	13	NA	CASSWTGSYEQYF
TRBV2	TRBJ1-5	15	NA	CASSEDRGGGQPQHF
TRBV29-1	TRBJ2-7	13	NA	CSASPGTAYEQYF
TRBV19	TRBJ2-1	14	NA	CASSISGGANEQFF
TRBV7-9	TRBJ2-1	16	NA	CASSLRGSDRVNEQFF
TRBV10-2	TRBJ1-6	15	few	CASSGEGVEVSPLHF
TRBV27	TRBJ2-3	15	NA	CASTLLSGGGDTQYF
TRBV11-2	TRBJ2-1	14	NA	CASSLGVNPNEQFF
TRBV10-2	TRBJ2-7	11	NA	CASRKGYEQYF
TRBV19	TRBJ1-1	15	NA	CASSIPRVRHTEAFF
TRBV14	TRBJ2-5	15	NA	CASSQGGIIQETQYF
TRBV9	TRBJ1-2	13	once	CASSVEGTYGYTF
TRBV11-2	TRBJ2-1	13	NA	CASSLYSYNEQFF
TRBV12-5	TRBJ2-2	16	NA	CASGSGRRGPTGELFF
TRBV11-2	TRBJ1-1	18	NA	CASSLDRSGYVLQTEAFF
TRBV19	TRBJ2-2	13	NA	CATSISGTGELFF
TRBV2	TRBJ2-7	14	NA	CASSEAGEGYEQYF
TRBV6-1	TRBJ1-2	14	NA	CASSGHPRRAGYTF
TRBV5-4	TRBJ2-3	16	NA	CASSLYERASTDTQYF
TRBV12-5	TRBJ2-7	18	once	CASGFHPSGPRSSYEQYF
TRBV11-2	TRBJ1-2	13	NA	CASSYLNWYGYTF
TRBV13	TRBJ2-5	13	NA	CASSLGGGETQYF
TRBV7-7	TRBJ2-5	15	NA	CASSSAAWGPETQYF
TRBV27	TRBJ2-7	12	few	CASSPGDYEQYF
TRBV4-1	TRBJ1-2	13	NA	CASSPRVHYGYTF
TRBV6-6	TRBJ1-1	14	NA	CASSYPGVPVGAFF
TRBV7-8	TRBJ2-7	15	NA	CASSPLTGPAYEQYF
TRBV5-6	TRBJ2-7	15	NA	CASSLARGSIYEQYF
TRBV5-8	TRBJ2-5	16	NA	CASSSRNLATEETQYF
TRBV5-8	TRBJ1-4	15	NA	CASSRPPLAGEKLFF
TRBV11-2	TRBJ2-7	15	NA	CASSLEARSSYEQYF
TRBV19	TRBJ1-1	15	few	CASNPPGGAYTEAFF
TRBV15	TRBJ1-3	14	NA	CATSRDYRLDTIYF
TRBV5-1	TRBJ2-5	14	NA	CASSLESVQETQYF
TRBV29-1	TRBJ2-1	12	NA	CSVGYRGNEQFF
TRBV11-2	TRBJ1-5	15	NA	CASSFGRGPYQPQHF
TRBV5-1	TRBJ2-1	12	NA	CASSLKVNEQFF
TRBV5-6	TRBJ2-3	13	once	CASRGGRRYTQYF
TRBV20-1	TRBJ2-2	11	NA	CSARNTGELFF
TRBV9	TRBJ2-1	16	once	CASSAGRGGPDNEQFF
TRBV4-3	TRBJ2-1	15	NA	CASSQDWGQGNEQFF
TRBV2	TRBJ2-7	12	NA	CASSVASYEQYF
TRBV7-7	TRBJ1-1	13	NA	CASSLNTRTEAFF
TRBV5-4	TRBJ1-3	18	NA	CASSLGVGFLDSGNTIYF
TRBV19	TRBJ1-2	14	NA	CASSIAHRQAGYTF
TRBV2	TRBJ2-5	14	NA	CASSEWGAEETQYF
TRBV4-1	TRBJ2-7	14	NA	CASSLGTGFDEQYF